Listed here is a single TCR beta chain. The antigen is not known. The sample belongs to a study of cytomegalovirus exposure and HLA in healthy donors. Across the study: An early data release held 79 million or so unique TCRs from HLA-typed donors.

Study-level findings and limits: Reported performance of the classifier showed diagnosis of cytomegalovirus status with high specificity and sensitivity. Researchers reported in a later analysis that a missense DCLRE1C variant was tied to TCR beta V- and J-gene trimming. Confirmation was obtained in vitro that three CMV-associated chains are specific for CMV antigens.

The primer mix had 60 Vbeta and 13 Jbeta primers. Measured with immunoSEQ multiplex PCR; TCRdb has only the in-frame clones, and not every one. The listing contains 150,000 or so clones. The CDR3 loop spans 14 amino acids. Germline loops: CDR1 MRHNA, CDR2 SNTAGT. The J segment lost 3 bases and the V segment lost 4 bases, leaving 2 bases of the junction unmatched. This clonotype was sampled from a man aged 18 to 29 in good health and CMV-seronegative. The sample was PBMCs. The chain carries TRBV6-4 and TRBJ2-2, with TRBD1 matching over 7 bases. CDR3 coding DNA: TGTGCCAGCAGTGCCGGGACAGACACCGGGGAGCTGTTTTTT. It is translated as CASSAGTDTGELFF.